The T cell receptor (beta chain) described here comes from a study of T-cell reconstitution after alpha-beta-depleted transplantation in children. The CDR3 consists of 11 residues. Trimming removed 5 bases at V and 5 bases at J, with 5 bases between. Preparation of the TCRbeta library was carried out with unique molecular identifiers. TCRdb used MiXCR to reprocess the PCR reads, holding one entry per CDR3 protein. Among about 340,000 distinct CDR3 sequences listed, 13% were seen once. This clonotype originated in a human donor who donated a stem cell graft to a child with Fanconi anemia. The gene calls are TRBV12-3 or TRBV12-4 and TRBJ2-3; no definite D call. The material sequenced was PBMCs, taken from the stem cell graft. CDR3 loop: CASSRIDTQYF. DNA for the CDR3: TGTGCCAGCAGTCGGATAGATACGCAGTATTTT.